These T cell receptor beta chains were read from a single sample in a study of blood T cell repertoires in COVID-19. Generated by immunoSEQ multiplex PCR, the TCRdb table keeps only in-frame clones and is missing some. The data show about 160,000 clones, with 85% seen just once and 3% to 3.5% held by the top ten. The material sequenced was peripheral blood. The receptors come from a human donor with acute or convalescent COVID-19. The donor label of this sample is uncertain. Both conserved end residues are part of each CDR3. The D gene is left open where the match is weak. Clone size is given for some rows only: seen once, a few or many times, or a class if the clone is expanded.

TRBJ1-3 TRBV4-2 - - CASSQDWSGEAGAGNTIYF TGTGCCAGCAGCCAAGATTGGTCAGGGGAAGCTGGCGCTGGAAACACCATATATTTT
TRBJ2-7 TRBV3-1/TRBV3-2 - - CASSQAVYEQYF TGTGCCAGCAGCCAAGCGGTTTACGAGCAGTACTTC
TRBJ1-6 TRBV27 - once CASSFRNSPLHF TGTGCCAGCAGTTTCAGAAATTCACCCCTCCACTTT
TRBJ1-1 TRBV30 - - CAWIGWAGAFF TGTGCCTGGATAGGTTGGGCGGGAGCTTTCTTT
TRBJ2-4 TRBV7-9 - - CASSSGPGWRNIQYF TGTGCCAGCAGCTCAGGCCCAGGGTGGCGTAACATTCAGTACTTC
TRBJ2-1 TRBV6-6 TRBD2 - CASSSGGSYNEQFF TGTGCCAGCAGTAGCGGGGGCTCCTACAATGAGCAGTTCTTC
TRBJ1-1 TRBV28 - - CASIPVGWGSMNTEAFF TGTGCCAGCATCCCCGTTGGGTGGGGCTCGATGAACACTGAAGCTTTCTTT
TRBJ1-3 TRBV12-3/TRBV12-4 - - CASSLQGYTIYF TGTGCCAGCAGCCTACAGGGTTACACCATATATTTT
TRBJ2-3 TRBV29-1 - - CSVTQRAGSTDTQYF TGCAGCGTTACCCAAAGGGCGGGGAGCACAGATACGCAGTATTTT
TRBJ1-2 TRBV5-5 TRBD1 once CASSLVPGQGAYGYTF TGTGCCAGCAGCTTGGTTCCGGGACAGGGCGCCTATGGCTACACCTTC
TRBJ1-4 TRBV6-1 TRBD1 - CASSEAYRGNEKLFF TGTGCCAGCAGTGAAGCGTACAGGGGAAATGAAAAACTGTTTTTT
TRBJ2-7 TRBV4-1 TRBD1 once CASSEGQGGYEQYF TGCGCCAGCAGTGAGGGACAGGGTGGTTACGAGCAGTACTTC
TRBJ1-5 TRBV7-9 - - CASSQDPGGNQPQHF TGTGCCAGCAGCCAGGACCCGGGGGGCAATCAGCCCCAGCATTTT
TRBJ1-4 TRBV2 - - CASSAVLQLFF TGTGCCAGCAGCGCAGTCTTGCAACTGTTTTTT
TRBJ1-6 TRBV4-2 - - CASSQEGGANNSPLHF TGTGCCAGCAGCCAAGAAGGGGGGGCTAATAATTCACCCCTCCACTTT
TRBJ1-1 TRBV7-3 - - CASSSGRVTEAFF TGTGCCAGCAGCTCAGGGAGGGTCACTGAAGCTTTCTTT
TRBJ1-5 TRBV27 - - CASSRTSMGNQPQHF TGTGCCAGCAGCCGGACATCGATGGGCAATCAGCCCCAGCATTTT
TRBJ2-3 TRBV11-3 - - CASSVTRGTDTQYF TGTGCCAGCAGCGTGACTAGAGGCACAGATACGCAGTATTTT
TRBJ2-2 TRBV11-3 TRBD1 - CASSLDGTGTLNTGELFF TGTGCCAGCAGCTTAGATGGGACAGGGACTTTGAACACCGGGGAGCTGTTTTTT
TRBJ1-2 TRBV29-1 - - CRVRRSGGYTF TGCAGGGTCAGGCGCTCAGGTGGCTACACCTTC
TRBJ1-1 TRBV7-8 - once CASSLPPGGVTEAFF TGTGCCAGCAGCTTACCCCCCGGGGGGGTGACTGAAGCTTTCTTT
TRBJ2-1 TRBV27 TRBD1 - CASSMDRGRVQFF TGTGCCAGCAGTATGGACAGGGGACGGGTGCAGTTCTTC
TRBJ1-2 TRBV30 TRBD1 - CAWSKGQGANYGYTF TGTGCCTGGAGTAAAGGACAGGGGGCTAACTATGGCTACACCTTC
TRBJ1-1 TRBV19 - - CASMGRLEAFF TGTGCCAGTATGGGGCGGCTTGAAGCTTTCTTT
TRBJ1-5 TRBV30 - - CAWSVHLRGNQPQHF TGTGCCTGGAGTGTCCATCTCCGGGGCAATCAGCCCCAGCATTTT
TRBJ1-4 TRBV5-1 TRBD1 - CASSQGQGIANEKLFF TGCGCCAGCAGCCAGGGACAGGGGATAGCTAATGAAAAACTGTTTTTT
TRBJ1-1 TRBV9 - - CASSVGVIQPQGAFF TGTGCCAGCAGCGTAGGAGTAATTCAGCCTCAGGGGGCTTTCTTT
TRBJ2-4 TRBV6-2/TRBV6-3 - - CASSYSGTRYIQYF TGTGCCAGCAGTTACTCCGGGACAAGATACATTCAGTACTTC
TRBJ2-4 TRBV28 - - CASSFPWGEGDIQYF TGTGCCAGCAGTTTCCCATGGGGGGAGGGGGACATTCAGTACTTC
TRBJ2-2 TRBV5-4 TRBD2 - CASGLEGRLAGGPGELFF TGTGCCAGCGGCTTAGAGGGCCGACTAGCGGGGGGCCCCGGGGAGCTGTTTTTT
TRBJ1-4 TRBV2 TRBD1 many CASTRDRDKKLFF TGTGCCAGCACCCGGGACAGGGATAAAAAACTGTTTTTT
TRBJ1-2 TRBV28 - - CASSSQLTGKGYGYTF TGTGCCAGCAGTTCCCAACTAACAGGGAAGGGCTATGGCTACACCTTC
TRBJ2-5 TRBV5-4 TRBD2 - CASSLALNSGGRETQYF TGTGCCAGCAGCTTGGCACTGAATAGCGGGGGGAGGGAGACCCAGTACTTC
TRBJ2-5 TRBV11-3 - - CASSFVPQETQYF TGTGCCAGCAGCTTTGTTCCGCAAGAGACCCAGTACTTC
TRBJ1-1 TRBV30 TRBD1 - CAWSVRTGVAEAFF TGTGCCTGGAGTGTACGGACAGGGGTGGCTGAAGCTTTCTTT
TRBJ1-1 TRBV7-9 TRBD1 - CASSLQGLVTEAFF TGTGCCAGCAGTTTACAGGGGTTGGTCACTGAAGCTTTCTTT
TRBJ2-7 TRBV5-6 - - CASSLVGHGASYEQYF TGTGCCAGCAGCTTGGTGGGACATGGGGCCTCCTACGAGCAGTACTTC
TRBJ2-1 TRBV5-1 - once CASSLGLVSYNEQFF TGCGCCAGCAGCCTAGGACTGGTCTCCTACAATGAGCAGTTCTTC
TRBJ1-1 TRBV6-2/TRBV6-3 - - CASSPPPYSNTEAFF TGTGCCAGCAGTCCCCCGCCCTACTCGAACACTGAAGCTTTCTTT
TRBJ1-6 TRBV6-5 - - CAAKRDHNSPLHF TGTGCCGCCAAGCGGGACCATAATTCACCCCTCCACTTT
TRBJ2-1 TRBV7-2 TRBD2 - CASSLGRGGNNEQFF TGTGCCAGCAGCTTAGGGCGGGGGGGCAACAATGAGCAGTTCTTC
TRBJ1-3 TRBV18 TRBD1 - CASSKGQGTGTIYF TGTGCCAGCTCAAAAGGACAGGGTACGGGCACCATATATTTT
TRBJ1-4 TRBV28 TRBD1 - CASSSIRGRFEKLFF TGTGCCAGCAGTTCCATCAGGGGGCGGTTTGAAAAACTGTTTTTT
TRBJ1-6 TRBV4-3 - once CASSQGGSDNSPLHF TGCGCCAGCAGCCAAGGCGGCTCCGATAATTCACCCCTCCACTTT
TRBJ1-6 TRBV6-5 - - CASTPGAGQRSPLHF TGTGCCAGCACCCCCGGTGCGGGGCAGCGATCACCCCTCCACTTT
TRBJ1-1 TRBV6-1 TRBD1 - CASSTLDRGKNEAFF TGTGCCAGCAGTACTCTCGACAGGGGCAAGAATGAAGCTTTCTTT
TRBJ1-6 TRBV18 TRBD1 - CASSLGQGNSPLHF TGTGCCAGCTCACTAGGACAGGGTAATTCACCCCTCCACTTT
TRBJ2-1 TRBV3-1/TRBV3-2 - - CASSRSRGNEQFF TGTGCCAGCAGCCGGTCCCGAGGGAATGAGCAGTTCTTC
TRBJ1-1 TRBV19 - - CASTQWTGHGRDTEAFF TGTGCCAGTACCCAATGGACGGGACATGGGAGGGATACTGAAGCTTTCTTT
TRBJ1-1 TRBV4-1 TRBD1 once CASSLGQGSPSTEAFF TGCGCCAGCAGCCTGGGACAGGGGTCCCCTAGCACTGAAGCTTTCTTT
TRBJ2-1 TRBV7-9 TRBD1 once CASGKLGQAYNEQFF TGTGCCAGCGGCAAATTGGGACAGGCCTACAATGAGCAGTTCTTC
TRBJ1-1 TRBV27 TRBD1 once CASPPDREASEMNTEAFF TGTGCCAGCCCCCCTGACAGGGAGGCCTCAGAGATGAACACTGAAGCTTTCTTT
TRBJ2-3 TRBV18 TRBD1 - CASSRGTGRKTSTDTQYF TGTGCCAGCTCACGGGGGACAGGGCGCAAAACTAGCACAGATACGCAGTATTTT